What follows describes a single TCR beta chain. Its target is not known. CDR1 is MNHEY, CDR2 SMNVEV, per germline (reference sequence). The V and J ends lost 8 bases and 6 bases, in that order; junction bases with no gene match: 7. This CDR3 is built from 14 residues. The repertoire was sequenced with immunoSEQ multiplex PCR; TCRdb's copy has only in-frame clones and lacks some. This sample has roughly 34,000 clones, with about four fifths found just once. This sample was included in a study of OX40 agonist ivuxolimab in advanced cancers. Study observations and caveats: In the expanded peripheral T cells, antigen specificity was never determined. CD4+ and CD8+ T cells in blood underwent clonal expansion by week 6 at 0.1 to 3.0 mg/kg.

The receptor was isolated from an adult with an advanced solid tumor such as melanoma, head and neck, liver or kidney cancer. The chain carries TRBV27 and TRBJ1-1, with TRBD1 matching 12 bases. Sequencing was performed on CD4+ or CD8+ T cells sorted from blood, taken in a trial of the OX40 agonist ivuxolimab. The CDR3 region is CASRPGQGAAEAFF. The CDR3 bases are TGTGCCAGCCGTCCGGGACAGGGGGCCGCTGAAGCTTTCTTT.